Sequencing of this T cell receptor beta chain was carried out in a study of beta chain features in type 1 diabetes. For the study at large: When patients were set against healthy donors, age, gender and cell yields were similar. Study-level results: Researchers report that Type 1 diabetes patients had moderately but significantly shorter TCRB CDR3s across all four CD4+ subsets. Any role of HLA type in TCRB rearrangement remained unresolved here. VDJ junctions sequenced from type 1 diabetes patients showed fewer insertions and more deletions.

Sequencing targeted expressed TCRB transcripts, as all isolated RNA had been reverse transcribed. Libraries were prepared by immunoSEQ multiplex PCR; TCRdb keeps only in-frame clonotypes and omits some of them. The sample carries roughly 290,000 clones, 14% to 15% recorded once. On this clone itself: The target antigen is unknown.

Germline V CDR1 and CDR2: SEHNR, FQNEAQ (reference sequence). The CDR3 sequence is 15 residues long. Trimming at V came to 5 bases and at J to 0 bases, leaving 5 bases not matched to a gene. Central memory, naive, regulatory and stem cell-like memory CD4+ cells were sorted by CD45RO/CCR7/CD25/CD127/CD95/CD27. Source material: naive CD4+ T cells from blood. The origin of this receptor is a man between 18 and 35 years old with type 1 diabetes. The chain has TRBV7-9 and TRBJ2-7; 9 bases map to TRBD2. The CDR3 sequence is CASSPGLASSYEQYF. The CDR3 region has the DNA TGTGCCAGCAGCCCAGGACTAGCGAGCTCCTACGAGCAGTACTTC.